The next 13 T cell receptor beta chains were all read from a single sample in a study of blood T cell repertoires in COVID-19. Sequencing was performed with immunoSEQ multiplex PCR; in TCRdb, only in-frame clones are kept and a portion is missing. The data contain 77,000 or so clones, about 80% of them seen just once; the ten biggest clones take up around 6%. Sequencing input: peripheral blood. The receptor set was obtained from a woman aged 60-75 years with acute or convalescent COVID-19.

The rearrangement links TRBV9 to TRBJ2-3; 7 positions agree with TRBD2. This CDR3 contains 15 residues. Germline CDR1 reads SGDLS; CDR2 reads YYNGEE. V was clipped by 4 bases and J by 2 bases; unmatched bases: 7. The CDR3 here is CASSIGEGNTDTQYF. The CDR3 DNA reads TGTGCCAGCAGCATCGGGGAGGGAAACACAGATACGCAGTATTTT. The complete variable domain, with remaining parts taken from reference TRBV9 and TRBJ2-3, reads DSGVTQTPKHLITATGQRVTLRCSPRSGDLSVYWYQQSLDQGLQFLIQYYNGEERAKGNILERFSAQQFPDLHSELNLSSLELGDSALYFCASSIGEGNTDTQYFGPGTRLTVL.

The chain is built from TRBV11-2 and TRBJ1-1, with a tentative D call TRBD1 (5 bases). Germline V gene data show CDR1 as SGHAT and CDR2 as FQNNGV. The germline V and J ends were trimmed by 0 bases and 0 bases, with 14 bases remaining between them. The CDR3 is 17 amino acids. CDR3 sequence: CASSLDYRISMNTEAFF. The CDR3 DNA follows: TGTGCCAGCAGCTTAGATTACAGGATAAGCATGAACACTGAAGCTTTCTTT.

The chain has TRBV2 and TRBJ1-5; 9 bases fit TRBD1. The CDR3 has 13 amino acids. CDR1 and CDR2 from the germline V gene are SNHLY and FYNNEI. V gave up 8 bases and J gave up 4 bases; unmatched junction bases: 3. The CDR3 sequence: CASLGTGNQPQHF. In DNA, the CDR3 is TGTGCCAGCTTAGGGACAGGGAATCAGCCCCAGCATTTT.

This clone appeared a few times. The chain employs TRBV11-2 and TRBJ1-2; no clear D gene. This CDR3 spans 15 amino acids. CDR1 is SGHAT, CDR2 FQNNGV, per germline. V was shortened by 0 bases and J by 3 bases, with 11 bases between the two germline ends. CDR3 nucleotides: TGTGCCAGCAGCTTAGAAAGTGCCAGGCACTATGGCTACACCTTC. It codes for CASSLESARHYGYTF.

The V and J genes are TRBV27 and TRBJ2-7; 9 bases are a match to TRBD1. The CDR3 has 13 amino acids. V gave up 4 bases and J gave up 5 bases; unmatched junction bases: 3. From germline, CDR1 is MNHEY and CDR2 SMNVEV (reference sequence). As DNA, the CDR3 is TGTGCCAGCAGTTCGGACAGGGGACACGAGCAGTACTTC. Translating gives CASSSDRGHEQYF.

The chain joins TRBV10-3 to TRBJ1-4, with D unclear. The germline V gene has CDR1 ENHRY and CDR2 SYGVKD. The CDR3 is 16 residues long. Trimming removed 0 bases from V and 4 bases from J, with 12 bases in between. The CDR3 here is CAISESSRGGNEKLFF. CDR3 coding DNA: TGTGCCATCAGTGAGTCGAGTAGAGGAGGTAATGAAAAACTGTTTTTT.

The chain combines TRBV19 with TRBJ2-3, with D unclear. V lost 6 bases to trimming and J lost 1 base, with 8 bases between them. The CDR3 covers 13 residues. Germline V gene sequence: CDR1 LNHDA, CDR2 SQIVND (reference sequence). CDR3 amino acids: CASSLRGTDTQYF. CDR3 nucleotide sequence: TGTGCCAGTAGCCTTCGAGGCACAGATACGCAGTATTTT.

The sample holds one count of this clone. V and J are TRBV7-2 and TRBJ1-1; possibly TRBD1 for D (6 bases). The V end lost 5 bases, the J end lost 4 bases, and 17 bases lay between the germline ends. The CDR3 length is 15 residues. Germline V lookup: CDR1 SGHTA, CDR2 FQGNSA. The CDR3 here is CASSPQQGLSTEAFF. The CDR3, as DNA: TGTGCCAGCAGCCCTCAACAGGGATTGAGCACTGAAGCTTTCTTT.

The chain links TRBV28 to TRBJ1-2, with D tentatively TRBD1 (5 bases). Germline CDR1 reads MDHEN; CDR2 reads SYDVKM. The ends were cut back, 2 bases at V and 8 bases at J, with 15 bases in the middle. The CDR3 loop spans 14 amino acids. This CDR3 is CASSLGGLGSGYTF. The CDR3 nucleotides are TGTGCCAGCAGTTTAGGGGGACTGGGGAGCGGCTACACCTTC.

The chain recombines TRBV7-6 with TRBJ1-4, with D perhaps TRBD1 (6 bases). This CDR3 region has 16 residues. Germline values: CDR1 SGHVS, CDR2 FNYEAQ. Trimming cost V 5 bases and J 2 bases, with 15 bases left between them. The CDR3 loop reads CASSPVLTGTNEKLFF. CDR3 DNA sequence: TGTGCCAGCAGCCCAGTACTGACAGGCACTAATGAAAAACTGTTTTTT.

This clone has only a few counts. The V call is TRBV4-1, the J call TRBJ2-7; D might be TRBD2 (7 bases). The V gene lost 5 bases and the J gene lost 3 bases, with 17 bases spanning the gap. The CDR3 contains 15 residues. CDR1 and CDR2 (germline): MGHRA, YSYEKL. In nucleotides, the CDR3 is TGCGCCAGCAGCGTAGGGCGGGGGCCACTCTACGAGCAGTACTTC. It codes for CASSVGRGPLYEQYF.

V is TRBV12-3 or TRBV12-4 and J is TRBJ1-1; no definite D call. Trimming shortened V by 3 bases and J by 1 base, and 6 bases separated the two germline ends. This CDR3 comprises 13 residues. The CDR3 DNA reads TGTGCCAGCAGTTTTGGGCAGAACACTGAAGCTTTCTTT. Amino acid sequence: CASSFGQNTEAFF.

Points on this clone: The sample holds other DNA sequences that translate to the same CDR3. This chain connects TRBV11-2 to TRBJ2-7, with D tentatively TRBD1 (5 bases). V gave up 1 base and J gave up 2 bases, with 9 bases separating them. This CDR3 is built from 14 residues. The germline V gene encodes CDR1 SGHAT and CDR2 FQNNGV. The CDR3 DNA reads TGTGCCAGCAGCTTAGGGAGACAGACCTACGAGCAGTACTTC. Its protein product is CASSLGRQTYEQYF.